One sample yielded the 9 T cell receptor beta chains listed below, sequenced in a study of neoadjuvant anti-PD-1 for oral cavity cancer. Only in-frame clones appear in the TCRdb table, and some are missing; sequencing was by immunoSEQ multiplex PCR. The sample holds 7,000 or so clones, more than 40% seen once. The source material was tumor tissue, sampled before nivolumab (anti-PD-1) treatment. The receptors shown here come from a person aged 35-79 years with oral cavity squamous cell carcinoma.

There are a few counts of this clone. The V and J genes are TRBV5-4 and TRBJ2-1; the match to TRBD2 covers 12 bases. J gave up 9 bases and V 2 bases, and 12 bases lay outside the gene matches. The CDR3 totals 17 residues. Per germline, CDR1 SGHNT and CDR2 YYREEE (reference sequence). The CDR3 nucleotides are TGTGCCAGCAGCTTTTCCAGGGGGCTAGCGGGAGGGGGTGAGCAGTTCTTC. Its protein product is CASSFSRGLAGGGEQFF.

The chain links TRBV11-2 to TRBJ2-7; weak D call: TRBD2 (6 bases). This CDR3 contains 15 residues. CDR1 and CDR2 (germline): SGHAT, FQNNGV. Trimming shortened V by 6 bases and J by 8 bases, and 23 bases separated the two germline ends. Written as DNA, the CDR3 is TGTGCCAGCAGATTCACGGAGGGAGGCCCCTATAAGCAGTACTTC. Residues: CASRFTEGGPYKQYF.

This clone was observed a handful of times. The chain employs TRBV7-2 and TRBJ1-2; D might be TRBD1 (5 bases). Trimming took 1 base from V and 2 from J, leaving 8 bases between them. The germline gives CDR1 SGHTA, CDR2 FQGNSA. The CDR3 contains 14 residues. The CDR3 region is CASSLGGANYGYTF. The CDR3 region has the DNA TGTGCCAGCAGCTTAGGCGGGGCCAACTATGGCTACACCTTC.

The chain has TRBV4-1 and TRBJ2-6, with D hard to call. Germline loops: CDR1 MGHRA, CDR2 YSYEKL. There are 15 residues in the CDR3. V shed 1 base and J shed 0 bases, with 4 bases lying between them. CDR3 protein: CASSQASSGANVLTF. In DNA form, the CDR3 reads TGCGCCAGCAGCCAAGCGTCCTCTGGGGCCAACGTCCTGACTTTC.

The sample holds one count of this clone. The chain combines TRBV6-5 with TRBJ1-1; unclear D gene. With 7 bases removed from V and 1 base from J, the gap between germline ends came to 10 bases. Looked up from germline, CDR1 is MNHEY and CDR2 is SVGAGI. This CDR3 is 13 amino acids long. Here the CDR3 reads CASTRPGNTEAFF. The CDR3 DNA reads as TGTGCCAGCACTAGGCCAGGGAACACTGAAGCTTTCTTT.

This clone is labeled medium-sized (0.01 to 0.1%). The V and J genes are TRBV30 and TRBJ1-2; possibly TRBD1 for D (6 bases). CDR1 and CDR2 (germline): GTSNPN, SVGIG (reference sequence). This CDR3 has 13 residues. With 4 bases removed from V and 2 bases from J, the gap between germline ends came to 11 bases. The CDR3: CAWMGGRNYGYTF. DNA of the CDR3: TGTGCCTGGATGGGGGGCAGGAACTATGGCTACACCTTC.

The rearrangement links TRBV2 to TRBJ2-1, with D perhaps TRBD1 (5 bases). CDR1 is SNHLY, CDR2 FYNNEI, per germline. The CDR3 is made up of 16 amino acids. The V and J ends lost 3 bases and 4 bases respectively, with 16 bases between them. CDR3 in amino acids: CASSDMRQRLYNEQFF. For the CDR3, the DNA is TGTGCCAGCAGTGATATGCGACAGAGACTGTACAATGAGCAGTTCTTC. Using reference TRBV2 and TRBJ2-1 for the parts outside the CDR3, the full variable domain is EPEVTQTPSHQVTQMGQEVILRCVPISNHLYFYWYRQILGQKVEFLVSFYNNEISEKSEIFDDQFSVERPDGSNFTLKIRSTKLEDSAMYFCASSDMRQRLYNEQFFGPGTRLTVL.

This chain uses TRBV6-1 with TRBJ2-2, with D unclear. V was shortened by 7 bases and J by 2 bases, with 8 bases between the two germline ends. Per germline, CDR1 MNHNS and CDR2 SASEGT. CDR3 length: 13 amino acids. CDR3 in DNA: TGTGCCAGCAAGTACTATAACACCGGGGAGCTGTTTTTT. Its protein is CASKYYNTGELFF.

This clone turned up a few times. The chain carries TRBV7-9 and TRBJ2-1, with D possibly being TRBD1 or TRBD2 (6 bases each). CDR1 and CDR2 from the germline V gene are SEHNR and FQNEAQ (reference sequence). This CDR3 spans 16 amino acids. Between the trimmed V and J ends, which lost 1 base and 7 bases, there was a span of 17 bases. Here the CDR3 reads CASSLGGALLGNEQFF. The CDR3 region has the DNA TGTGCCAGCAGCTTAGGGGGGGCTCTCCTTGGGAATGAGCAGTTCTTC.